This TCR beta chain emerged from a study of CD8 T cells in ankylosing spondylitis. Scientists made TCR beta libraries using quantitative 5'-RACE with molecular barcodes. In TCRdb, the 5' RACE reads were re-called with MiXCR into one record per CDR3 protein. The sample lists under 950,000 distinct CDR3 sequences; 15% to 20% were seen once. CDR1 and CDR2 (germline): LNHDA, SQIVND (reference sequence). The CDR3 extends over 13 amino acids. The V end lost 4 bases, the J end lost 7 bases, and 11 bases lay between the germline ends. Overall study findings and caveats: In ankylosing spondylitis blood, a motif of eight highly homologous TCR beta variants appeared characteristic. Disease-linked clones displayed a CD8+ phenotype and appeared relatively rarely in peripheral blood.

Turning to this clonotype: Its target is unknown.

This sequence was found in a male donor with ankylosing spondylitis. The V and J genes are TRBV19 and TRBJ1-5; D unresolved. What was sequenced was blood, either unsorted or a sorted T cell fraction (not recorded which). CDR3 coding DNA: TGTGCCAGTAGTACACCCCAGACCCAGCCCCAGCATTTT. It specifies CASSTPQTQPQHF.